This T cell receptor beta chain came from a study of regulatory T cells in long-lasting Graves disease. This clonotype was observed a handful of times. The target antigen is unknown. Germline CDR1 is LNHNV and CDR2 is YYDKDF (reference sequence). Trimming removed 6 bases from V and 3 bases from J, with 18 bases in between. The length of the CDR3 is 15 residues. Time point noted: persistent/refractory GD, antithyroid drugs over 5 years with positive TRAb. Generation of the TCR library employed RNA extracted from PBMCs. Library construction for TCR beta used iRepertoire HTBI primers and Arm-PCR of CDR3 regions. TCRdb reanalysed the multiplex PCR reads using MiXCR and keeps one entry per CDR3 protein. The repertoire has around 400,000 distinct CDR3 sequences, roughly 23% of them found once; the top ten carry around an eighth. Findings of the study overall: New patients shared over 900 public clonotypes, and persistent patients shared more, with 2,741. It was possible that the small sample size reduced accuracy. Among samples with persistent disease, TRBV28, TRBJ1-2 and TRBJ2-5 were favored.

The source of this sequence is a female donor with Graves disease. The input for sequencing was peripheral blood mononuclear cells (PBMCs), taken when the disease was refractory, from a patient treated with antithyroid drugs. The V call is TRBV15, the J call TRBJ2-7; D tentatively fits TRBD1 or TRBD2 (5 bases each). CDR3 sequence (DNA): TGTGCCACCAGTCCCGGGGCTAGCTATAGCTACGAGCAGTACTTC. Translated, it gives CATSPGASYSYEQYF. The full variable domain, rest sourced from reference TRBV15 and TRBJ2-7, is DAMVIQNPRYQVTQFGKPVTLSCSQTLNHNVMYWYQQKSSQAPKLLFHYYDKDFNNEADTPDNFQSRRPNTSFCFLDIRSPGLGDTAMYLCATSPGASYSYEQYFGPGTRLTVT.